The 29 T cell receptor beta chains below all came from one sample that was sequenced in a study of blood T cell repertoires in COVID-19. Measured with immunoSEQ multiplex PCR; TCRdb has only the in-frame clones, and not every one. The repertoire has hundreds of thousands of clones, 88% of them found once; the top ten carry approximately 3%. The sequencing input was PBMCs or T cells enriched from blood (not recorded which). All receptors derive from a woman aged 45-65 years who had recovered from COVID-19.

The table lists this clone with a count of one. The gene calls are TRBV7-8 and TRBJ1-4; 8 nucleotides align to TRBD1. This CDR3 is built from 15 residues. Germline V gives CDR1 SGHVS, CDR2 FQNEAQ. Trimming cost V 4 bases and J 6 bases; bases outside gene matches: 7. Here the CDR3 DNA reads TGTGCCAGCAGCTCCCACAGGGGGGCGGATGAAAAACTGTTTTTT. This translates into CASSSHRGADEKLFF.

This clone showed up just once. This rearrangement joins TRBV27 to TRBJ2-1, with D maybe TRBD2 (5 bases). Germline CDR1 is MNHEY and CDR2 is SMNVEV (reference sequence). The CDR3 is 11 residues long. V lost 2 bases and J 9 bases, leaving 5 bases between the germline ends. The DNA of the CDR3 is TGTGCCAGCAGTTTAGGGAGTGAGCAGTTCTTC. As protein: CASSLGSEQFF.

The rearrangement links TRBV2 to TRBJ1-5; D gene uncertain. This CDR3 spans 15 amino acids. Trimming removed 6 bases from V and 3 bases from J, with 15 bases in between. Germline CDR1 is SNHLY and CDR2 is FYNNEI. CDR3 sequence reads: CASSVRHGDNQPQHF. The CDR3 DNA sequence: TGTGCCAGCAGCGTACGACACGGCGACAATCAGCCCCAGCATTTT.

This clone was recorded a few times. This chain links TRBV28 with TRBJ1-5, with D unclear. The V end was cut by 6 bases, the J end by 5 bases, with 17 bases between. This CDR3 is built from 15 residues. CDR1 MDHEN and CDR2 SYDVKM come from the germline V gene. This CDR3 reads CASRVPSGNDQPQHF. Written as DNA, the CDR3 is TGTGCCAGCAGGGTGCCCTCAGGTAATGATCAGCCCCAGCATTTT.

V and J are TRBV30 and TRBJ1-2; D might be TRBD1 (5 bases). The CDR3 sequence is 13 residues long. CDR1 is GTSNPN, CDR2 SVGIG, per germline (reference sequence). V lost 8 bases and J 2 bases, leaving 15 bases between the germline ends. The CDR3 loop is CAAVGRANYGYTF. CDR3 DNA: TGTGCCGCCGTGGGCAGGGCGAACTATGGCTACACCTTC.

V is TRBV27 and J is TRBJ2-1; possibly TRBD2 for D (5 bases). Per the germline V gene, CDR1 is MNHEY and CDR2 is SMNVEV (reference sequence). The CDR3 has 13 amino acids. Trimming pared 5 bases from V and 12 bases from J, leaving 17 bases between. The CDR3 DNA is TGTGCCAGCAGTCCCGTTGTGCGGGTGGTGCAGTTCTTC. Encoded protein: CASSPVVRVVQFF.

This clone was seen more than once but under ten times. The chain couples TRBV4-1 to TRBJ2-2; D is uncertain. The V gene lost 4 bases and the J gene lost 4 bases, with 19 bases spanning the gap. The CDR3 covers 17 residues. In germline, CDR1 is MGHRA, CDR2 YSYEKL. Here the CDR3 DNA reads TGCGCCAGCAGCCCAGCTCTATCACAGCTCGGCACCGGGGAGCTGTTTTTT. Residues: CASSPALSQLGTGELFF.

This chain joins TRBV24-1 and TRBJ2-3; D unclear. Trimming cost V 9 bases and J 4 bases, with 7 bases left between them. Germline assignment: CDR1 KGHDR and CDR2 SFDVKD. CDR3 size: 11 residues. The CDR3 DNA reads TGTGCCACCTCCGTTGCAGATACGCAGTATTTT. This codes for CATSVADTQYF.

The chain is built from TRBV5-4 and TRBJ2-7, with a tentative D call TRBD2 (6 bases). CDR3 length equals 15 residues. Trimming stripped 5 bases from V and 0 bases from J, with 15 bases between. Germline V lookup: CDR1 SGHNT, CDR2 YYREEE (reference sequence). Written as DNA, the CDR3 is TGTGCCAGCAGTCTATGGGGGGTGGGCTCCTACGAGCAGTACTTC. It translates to CASSLWGVGSYEQYF.

V usage is TRBV5-3 and J usage is TRBJ1-5; 7 positions match TRBD1. TRBV5-3 is an ORF; its function is uncertain. V gave up 4 bases and J gave up 7 bases; unmatched junction bases: 8. The CDR3 extends over 14 amino acids. The CDR3 here is CARSAGQPSQPQHF. The DNA for the CDR3 is TGTGCCAGAAGCGCGGGACAGCCTTCCCAGCCCCAGCATTTT.

The chain links TRBV3-1 (or the pseudogene TRBV3-2) to TRBJ2-7; tentative D call: TRBD1 (6 bases). This CDR3 is built from 15 residues. Trimming cost V 1 base and J 2 bases, with 12 bases left between them. Germline values: CDR1 LGHDT, CDR2 YNNKEL (reference sequence). The CDR3 loop reads CASSQADSTTYEQYF. The CDR3 DNA sequence: TGTGCCAGCAGCCAAGCGGACAGTACCACCTACGAGCAGTACTTC.

This chain uses TRBV5-4 with TRBJ1-1, with unresolved D. V gave up 4 bases and J gave up 4 bases, with 14 bases separating them. Germline V gene data show CDR1 as SGHNT and CDR2 as YYREEE (reference sequence). The CDR3 spans 14 residues. The CDR3 nucleotides read TGTGCCAGCAGCCGGACGGGCGGGGTCACTGAAGCTTTCTTT. Protein product: CASSRTGGVTEAFF.

V is TRBV23-1 and J is TRBJ2-1; D might be TRBD1 (5 bases). TRBV23-1 is an open reading frame, and its role is uncertain. This CDR3 has 14 amino acids. Trimming shortened V by 0 bases and J by 6 bases, and 9 bases separated the two germline ends. CDR3 loop: CASSQSPGANEQFF. In DNA form, the CDR3 reads TGCGCCAGCAGTCAATCCCCTGGGGCCAATGAGCAGTTCTTC.

This clone appeared a single time. The chain uses TRBV10-3 and TRBJ1-1; D is ambiguous. CDR3 length: 13 amino acids. Looked up from germline, CDR1 is ENHRY and CDR2 is SYGVKD. Trimming cost V 0 bases and J 11 bases, with 13 bases left between them. The CDR3 protein is CAISESDSGEAFF. CDR3 nucleotide sequence: TGTGCCATCAGTGAGTCGGATTCCGGGGAGGCTTTCTTT.

This rearrangement joins TRBV25-1 to TRBJ1-1, with a possible D match to TRBD1 (6 bases). The germline gives CDR1 MGHDK, CDR2 SYGVNS. V lost 3 bases, J lost 4 bases, and 9 bases lay in between. CDR3 size: 13 residues. This chain's CDR3 is CASSDTGSTEAFF. The CDR3 bases are TGTGCCAGCAGTGATACAGGGTCCACTGAAGCTTTCTTT.

CDR3 in amino acids: CASSRGLAGEETQYF. CDR3 sequence (DNA): TGTGCCAGCAGCCGGGGACTAGCGGGAGAAGAGACCCAGTACTTC. The gene calls are TRBV7-9 and TRBJ2-5, with 14 bases matching TRBD2. CDR1 SEHNR and CDR2 FQNEAQ come from the germline V gene (reference sequence). Trimming took 5 bases from V and 3 from J; bases not matched to a gene: 2. This CDR3 is 15 amino acids long.

The V and J genes are TRBV28 and TRBJ1-3; D is unresolved. CDR3 length: 15 residues. V lost 6 bases to trimming and J lost 2 bases, with 14 bases between them. Germline-derived CDR1 and CDR2 are MDHEN and SYDVKM. The CDR3 bases are TGTGCCAGCAGATCCTGGACTGATACTGGAAACACCATATATTTT. This codes for CASRSWTDTGNTIYF. Complete variable domain (other parts from reference TRBV28 and TRBJ1-3): DVKVTQSSRYLVKRTGEKVFLECVQDMDHENMFWYRQDPGLGLRLIYFSYDVKMKEKGDIPEGYSVSREKKERFSLILESASTNQTSMYLCASRSWTDTGNTIYFGEGSWLTVV.

A single count supports this clone. The identical CDR3 is also encoded by other nucleotide sequences in the sample. The V and J genes are TRBV14 and TRBJ2-5, with D possibly matching TRBD2 (6 bases). The CDR3 covers 13 residues. V was pared by 4 bases and J by 1 base, with 7 bases between. CDR1 and CDR2 (germline): SGHDN, FVKESK. The chain's CDR3 is CASSRGLQETQYF. CDR3 in DNA: TGTGCCAGCAGCCGGGGACTCCAAGAGACCCAGTACTTC.

The chain carries TRBV10-1 and TRBJ2-2; 8 positions match TRBD2. This CDR3 spans 14 amino acids. After removal of 6 bases from V and 3 bases from J, the junction contained 3 bases not matched to a gene. CDR1 is WNHNN, CDR2 SYGVQD, per germline (reference sequence). The CDR3: CASSPGGDTGELFF. DNA for the CDR3: TGCGCCAGCAGCCCGGGGGGGGACACCGGGGAGCTGTTTTTT.

The chain employs TRBV11-2 and TRBJ2-3; D is undetermined. The V gene's germline CDR1 is SGHAT and CDR2 FQNNGV. Trimming took 4 bases from V and 6 from J, leaving 8 bases between them. CDR3 size: 12 residues. This chain's CDR3 is CASSSSSDTQYF. For the CDR3, the DNA is TGTGCCAGCAGCTCCTCCTCGGATACGCAGTATTTT.

The V and J genes are TRBV6-5 and TRBJ1-1; TRBD1 agrees at 9 bases. Germline loops: CDR1 MNHEY, CDR2 SVGAGI. This CDR3 is 15 amino acids long. J gave up 0 bases and V 6 bases, and 5 bases lay outside the gene matches. CDR3 coding DNA: TGTGCCAGCAGCCCGGACAGGGGTTTGAACACTGAAGCTTTCTTT. Amino acid sequence: CASSPDRGLNTEAFF.

The genes are TRBV6-5 and TRBJ1-2, with D perhaps matching TRBD1 (6 bases). There are 14 residues in the CDR3. Trimming took 4 bases from V and 8 from J, leaving 17 bases between them. The germline V gene encodes CDR1 MNHEY and CDR2 SVGAGI. CDR3 nucleotide sequence: TGTGCCAGCAGTTTACACAGGGATCTGGGCGGCTACACCTTC. The encoded protein is CASSLHRDLGGYTF.

This chain uses TRBV7-2 with TRBJ2-5, with 7 bases that match TRBD2. The CDR3 length is 14 residues. Germline CDR1 is SGHTA and CDR2 is FQGNSA. With 0 bases clipped from V and 5 bases from J, the junction kept 3 bases outside the gene matches. This chain's CDR3 is CASSLAGRDETQYF. The CDR3 DNA follows: TGTGCCAGCAGCTTAGCGGGGAGGGATGAGACCCAGTACTTC. The variable domain in full, with the rest retrieved from reference TRBV7-2 and TRBJ2-5, is GAGVSQSPSNKVTEKGKDVELRCDPISGHTALYWYRQSLGQGLEFLIYFQGNSAPDKSGLPSDRFSAERTGGSVSTLTIQRTQQEDSAVYLCASSLAGRDETQYFGPGTRLLVL.

By its share, this clone is medium-sized. The chain has TRBV9 and TRBJ2-1; the match to TRBD2 covers 7 bases. The CDR3 contains 15 residues. Trimming took 4 bases from V and 8 from J; bases not matched to a gene: 12. In germline, CDR1 is SGDLS, CDR2 YYNGEE. CDR3 coding DNA: TGTGCCAGCAGCCTTTCGGCGGGAGTGTTCGATGAGCAGTTCTTC. Its translation is CASSLSAGVFDEQFF.

V and J are TRBV7-3 and TRBJ2-1; 12 positions match TRBD2. The germline CDR1 and CDR2 sequences are SGHTA and FQGTGA. The CDR3 extends over 15 amino acids. The ends lost 8 bases at V and 3 bases at J; junction bases unmatched: 5. The CDR3 is CASGSTSGSYNEQFF. The CDR3 DNA is TGTGCCAGCGGTTCGACTAGCGGGAGCTACAATGAGCAGTTCTTC.

V and J are TRBV30 and TRBJ2-1; 8 bases are a match to TRBD2. The V gene end was trimmed by 2 bases and the J gene end by 3 bases; junction bases not matched to a gene: 9. Germline assignment: CDR1 GTSNPN and CDR2 SVGIG (reference sequence). The CDR3 consists of 16 residues. The CDR3 region has the DNA TGTGCCTGGAGTCCGGATCCTAGCGGGCTCTACAATGAGCAGTTCTTC. Translating gives CAWSPDPSGLYNEQFF. Using reference TRBV30 and TRBJ2-1 for the parts outside the CDR3, the full variable domain is SQTIHQWPATLVQPVGSPLSLECTVEGTSNPNLYWYRQAAGRGLQLLFYSVGIGQISSEVPQNLSASRPQDRQFILSSKKLLLSDSGFYLCAWSPDPSGLYNEQFFGPGTRLTVL.

This rearrangement joins TRBV5-1 to TRBJ2-1; TRBD1 might be the D (6 bases). The CDR3 loop spans 13 amino acids. V was cut by 4 bases and J by 3 bases, with 8 bases left in between. Germline V gene data show CDR1 as SGHRS and CDR2 as YFSETQ. CDR3 bases: TGCGCCAGCAGCACGGACAGCTACAATGAGCAGTTCTTC. This codes for CASSTDSYNEQFF.

The chain combines TRBV29-1 with TRBJ2-1, with D possibly matching TRBD2 (5 bases). Between the trimmed V and J ends, which lost 3 bases and 8 bases, there was a span of 11 bases. The CDR3 extends over 12 amino acids. Germline CDR1 is SQVTM and CDR2 is ANQGSEA. CDR3 DNA sequence: TGCAGCGTTGAGTTGGAGGATTATGAGCAGTTCTTC. This translates into CSVELEDYEQFF.

This chain connects TRBV15 to TRBJ1-2; TRBD1 might be the D (5 bases). There are 15 residues in the CDR3. V gave up 1 base and J gave up 5 bases, with 14 bases separating them. Looked up from germline, CDR1 is LNHNV and CDR2 is YYDKDF (reference sequence). CDR3 loop: CATSRGPAGQYGYTF. The CDR3 DNA follows: TGTGCCACCAGCAGAGGTCCGGCAGGGCAATATGGCTACACCTTC.